One and the same sample provided the 26 T cell receptor beta chains below, sequenced in a study of blood T cell repertoires in COVID-19. This table comes from immunoSEQ multiplex PCR, and its TCRdb copy is limited to in-frame clones, with some not included. Of 80,000 to 100,000 clones listed, approximately 86% are singletons. The material sequenced was peripheral blood. The receptors were gathered from a woman aged 55 to 70 in a cohort sampled during active or convalescent COVID-19.

The J gene is TRBJ1-2, the V gene TRBV12-2; TRBD1, the table's D call, lacks a check against the DNA. TRBV12-2 is assigned pseudogene status. The CDR3 contains 17 residues. CDR3 amino acids: CASRLSRGDPANYGYTF. The CDR3 bases are TGTGCAAGTCGCTTATCCAGGGGGGATCCCGCTAACTATGGCTACACCTTC.

This chain connects TRBV18 to TRBJ1-3; the match to TRBD1 covers 7 bases. This CDR3 comprises 17 residues. CDR1 is KGHSH and CDR2 is LQKENI in the germline V gene. V gave up 6 bases and J gave up 0 bases; unmatched junction bases: 11. This CDR3 reads CASSLTGIKLSGNTIYF. The CDR3 nucleotides are TGTGCCAGCTCCCTGACAGGGATTAAACTCTCTGGAAACACCATATATTTT.

The chain couples TRBV27 to TRBJ2-7; TRBD1 agrees at 9 bases. Germline CDR1 reads MNHEY; CDR2 reads SMNVEV (reference sequence). This CDR3 comprises 15 residues. V dropped 2 bases and J dropped 3; count of bases not matched to a gene: 5. CDR3 coding DNA: TGTGCCAGCAGTTTACAACAGGGGGCGATCTACGAGCAGTACTTC. Its protein product is CASSLQQGAIYEQYF.

A single count supports this clone. CDR3 DNA sequence: TGTGCCAGCAGCCAAGAACACAGCGGGAGGGCACGAGGGAAAGAGACCCAGTACTTC. Its protein is CASSQEHSGRARGKETQYF. The chain has TRBV3-1 (or the pseudogene TRBV3-2) and TRBJ2-5, with 10 bases matching TRBD2. Germline CDR1 and CDR2: LGHDT and YNNKEL (reference sequence). This CDR3 has 19 residues. V was clipped by 0 bases and J by 3 bases; unmatched bases: 13.

The sample holds one count of this clone. The chain joins TRBV5-1 to TRBJ1-6; maybe TRBD1 (5 bases). Germline V gene lookup returns CDR1 SGHRS and CDR2 YFSETQ. Trimming took 4 bases from V and 9 from J, leaving 8 bases between them. The CDR3 runs to 12 residues. The CDR3 nucleotides read TGCGCCAGCAGCCTCGGGGGTTCACCCCTCCACTTT. The encoded protein is CASSLGGSPLHF. Looking up the rest from reference TRBV5-1 and TRBJ1-6 gives the full variable domain: KAGVTQTPRYLIKTRGQQVTLSCSPISGHRSVSWYQQTPGQGLQFLFEYFSETQRNKGNFPGRFSGRQFSNSRSEMNVSTLELGDSALYLCASSLGGSPLHFGNGTRLTVT.

V gene TRBV4-2 combines with J gene TRBJ1-4, with 8 nucleotides matching TRBD1. Trimming cost V 4 bases and J 8 bases; bases outside gene matches: 9. Germline CDR1 LGHNA, CDR2 YNFKEQ. The CDR3 extends over 15 amino acids. The CDR3 coding sequence is TGTGCCAGCAGCCTCTTAACAGGGGGAGAGGAAAAACTGTTTTTT. Its protein product is CASSLLTGGEEKLFF.

V and J are TRBV7-9 and TRBJ1-5, with D maybe TRBD1 (6 bases). V dropped 5 bases and J dropped 4 bases, with 12 bases sitting between them. Germline V CDR1 and CDR2: SEHNR, FQNEAQ (reference sequence). This CDR3 is 14 amino acids long. In nucleotides, the CDR3 is TGTGCCAGCAGCCTAAATGACAGGAATCAGCCCCAGCATTTT. It specifies CASSLNDRNQPQHF.

The chain combines TRBV7-9 with TRBJ2-3; 7 bases are a match to TRBD1. The CDR3 has 13 amino acids. Germline CDR1 reads SEHNR; CDR2 reads FQNEAQ (reference sequence). The ends lost 2 bases at V and 4 bases at J; junction bases unmatched: 0. The CDR3 DNA reads as TGTGCCAGCAGCTTACAGGGGGCAGATACGCAGTATTTT. Protein sequence: CASSLQGADTQYF.

V usage is TRBV4-2 and J usage is TRBJ1-5, with 9 bases aligning to TRBD1. Germline V lookup: CDR1 LGHNA, CDR2 YNFKEQ. The CDR3 runs 15 residues. V lost 0 bases, J lost 10 bases, and 7 bases stayed unmatched. The CDR3 DNA follows: TGTGCCAGCAGCCAAGATATACAGGGGGCGCGTCCCCAGCATTTT. As protein: CASSQDIQGARPQHF.

The chain employs TRBV19 and TRBJ1-5, with D hard to call. The CDR3 covers 15 residues. Germline-derived CDR1 and CDR2 are LNHDA and SQIVND (reference sequence). Between the trimmed V and J ends, which lost 6 bases and 3 bases, there was a span of 15 bases. CDR3 loop: CASSFDTVPNQPQHF. CDR3 in DNA: TGTGCCAGTAGCTTTGACACCGTTCCCAATCAGCCCCAGCATTTT.

In the case of this clone: One junction end does not reproduce the germline sequence, and a read error may be involved. The V call is TRBV4-1, the J call TRBJ1-4; 7 nucleotides align to TRBD1. The germline CDR1 and CDR2 sequences are MGHRA and YSYEKL. This CDR3 is built from 13 residues. The CDR3 region is CASSQDEGAGTIF. The CDR3 DNA reads TGCGCCAGCAGCCAAGATGAGGGGGCAGGGACGATTTTT.

V is TRBV3-1 (or the pseudogene TRBV3-2) and J is TRBJ2-4; 12 nucleotides align to TRBD2. V dropped 4 bases and J dropped 0; count of bases not matched to a gene: 19. The germline V gene has CDR1 LGHDT and CDR2 YNNKEL (reference sequence). The CDR3 covers 22 residues. In nucleotides, the CDR3 is TGTGCCAGCAGCCCCACTATGACTAGCGGGAGATCGAGAATGGCAGCCAAAAACATTCAGTACTTC. This sequence encodes CASSPTMTSGRSRMAAKNIQYF.

The chain has TRBV5-4 and TRBJ1-2; 10 bases align to TRBD1. V lost 3 bases to trimming and J lost 4 bases; unmatched junction nucleotides: 6. CDR1 and CDR2 from the germline V gene are SGHNT and YYREEE (reference sequence). This CDR3 has 15 amino acids. CDR3 coding DNA: TGTGCCAGCAGCTCGACAGGGGGCCTCATCTATGGCTACACCTTC. Translated, it gives CASSSTGGLIYGYTF.

The chain joins TRBV10-3 to TRBJ2-3, with 8 bases aligning to TRBD2. The CDR3 extends over 16 amino acids. Germline V gives CDR1 ENHRY, CDR2 SYGVKD. V shed 4 bases and J 2 bases; nucleotides not matched to a gene: 8. The CDR3 loop reads CAISGHQREYTDTQYF. For the CDR3, the DNA is TGTGCCATCAGTGGGCACCAGCGGGAGTACACAGATACGCAGTATTTT.

This clone showed up just once. The chain links TRBV5-1 to TRBJ1-2; TRBD1 agrees at 8 bases. Germline V gives CDR1 SGHRS, CDR2 YFSETQ. There are 15 residues in the CDR3. V gave up 6 bases and J gave up 5 bases; unmatched junction bases: 12. The CDR3 here is CASMLSTGAMYGYTF. The CDR3, as DNA: TGCGCCAGCATGCTATCGACAGGGGCTATGTATGGCTACACCTTC.

The chain employs TRBV5-1 and TRBJ2-2; 7 positions agree with TRBD1. This CDR3 has 14 amino acids. Germline V lookup: CDR1 SGHRS, CDR2 YFSETQ. V trimming: 4 bases; J trimming: 5 bases; junction bases outside the gene matches: 5. CDR3 sequence (DNA): TGCGCCAGCAGCCTCAGGGGGATGACCGGGGAGCTGTTTTTT. It encodes CASSLRGMTGELFF. Combining the CDR3 with reference TRBV5-1 and TRBJ2-2 gives the whole variable domain KAGVTQTPRYLIKTRGQQVTLSCSPISGHRSVSWYQQTPGQGLQFLFEYFSETQRNKGNFPGRFSGRQFSNSRSEMNVSTLELGDSALYLCASSLRGMTGELFFGEGSRLTVL.

The chain joins TRBV19 to TRBJ1-2, with D unresolved. The CDR3 spans 12 residues. Germline V gene sequence: CDR1 LNHDA, CDR2 SQIVND (reference sequence). Deletions cut 7 bases from V and 4 bases from J, with 10 bases between. CDR3 nucleotide sequence: TGTGCCAGTAAGAGGGAAAGCTATGGCTACACCTTC. It translates to CASKRESYGYTF. The complete variable domain, with remaining parts taken from reference TRBV19 and TRBJ1-2, reads DGGITQSPKYLFRKEGQNVTLSCEQNLNHDAMYWYRQDPGQGLRLIYYSQIVNDFQKGDIAEGYSVSREKKESFPLTVTSAQKNPTAFYLCASKRESYGYTFGSGTRLTVV.

The chain employs TRBV3-1 (or the pseudogene TRBV3-2) and TRBJ2-1; possible D gene TRBD2, 7 bases. The CDR3 is made up of 13 amino acids. The ends were cut back, 3 bases at V and 10 bases at J, with 13 bases in the middle. Germline-derived CDR1 and CDR2 are LGHDT and YNNKEL (reference sequence). CDR3 residues: CASSQPGGREQFF. The CDR3 region has the DNA TGTGCCAGCAGCCAGCCGGGGGGCCGGGAGCAGTTCTTC.

The chain joins TRBV7-3 to TRBJ1-6, with D possibly TRBD1 on 5 matching bases. Germline V lookup: CDR1 SGHTA, CDR2 FQGTGA. The CDR3 has 14 residues. Trimming removed 5 bases at V and 12 bases at J, with 17 bases between. CDR3 sequence reads: CASSPTGGELPLHF. CDR3 sequence (DNA): TGTGCCAGCAGCCCAACGGGGGGGGAGTTACCCCTCCACTTT.

This clone was observed a few times. The chain uses TRBV12-3 or TRBV12-4 and TRBJ1-1; D remains unclear. V was clipped by 3 bases and J by 1 base, with 6 bases between them. This CDR3 is 13 amino acids long. In DNA form, the CDR3 reads TGTGCCAGCAGTTTTGAGCCGAACACTGAAGCTTTCTTT. It encodes CASSFEPNTEAFF.

This chain joins TRBV5-4 and TRBJ2-3; 12 bases match TRBD2. The V gene end was trimmed by 4 bases and the J gene end by 2 bases; junction bases not matched to a gene: 5. The CDR3 extends over 16 amino acids. The germline V gene has CDR1 SGHNT and CDR2 YYREEE (reference sequence). CDR3 bases: TGTGCCAGCAGCGGTGGACTAGCGGGATTCACAGATACGCAGTATTTT. This translates into CASSGGLAGFTDTQYF.

This chain links TRBV5-8 with TRBJ2-1; 10 bases fit TRBD2. The CDR3 spans 17 residues. CDR1 is SGHTS and CDR2 is YDEGEE in the germline V gene. V shed 4 bases, J shed 3 bases, and the junction held 10 bases outside the gene matches. The CDR3 DNA reads TGTGCCAGCAGCCCCGGGGTAGCGGGAGGTTTCTACAATGAGCAGTTCTTC. Translated: CASSPGVAGGFYNEQFF.

V is TRBV28 and J is TRBJ1-2; 7 bases fit TRBD1. V trimming: 4 bases; J trimming: 5 bases; junction bases outside the gene matches: 7. This CDR3 has 14 residues. Per the germline V gene, CDR1 is MDHEN and CDR2 is SYDVKM. DNA for the CDR3: TGTGCCAGCAGTTCTCCAACAGGGGATTATGGCTACACCTTC. Amino acid sequence: CASSSPTGDYGYTF.

This sequence joins TRBV5-4 and TRBJ1-2; 10 bases agree with TRBD1. CDR1 SGHNT and CDR2 YYREEE come from the germline V gene (reference sequence). This CDR3 is 13 amino acids long. Trimming cost V 7 bases and J 5 bases; bases outside gene matches: 5. CDR3 in DNA: TGTGCCAGCGGTTCGGGACAGGGGTATGGCTACACCTTC. This translates into CASGSGQGYGYTF.

The V gene is TRBV19, the J gene TRBJ1-5; D may be TRBD1 (5 bases). Trimming pared 5 bases from V and 7 bases from J, leaving 12 bases between. The CDR3 is 13 residues long. Germline V CDR1 and CDR2: LNHDA, SQIVND (reference sequence). CDR3 bases: TGTGCCAGTAGTCAGGGAGGTGGGCAGCCCCAGCATTTT. Translating gives CASSQGGGQPQHF.

The V gene is TRBV9, the J gene TRBJ1-2; no reliable D call. Deletions cut 0 bases from V and 2 bases from J, with 8 bases between. CDR1 SGDLS and CDR2 YYNGEE come from the germline V gene. The CDR3 extends over 14 amino acids. CDR3 loop: CASSVDNRNYGYTF. CDR3 DNA sequence: TGTGCCAGCAGCGTAGATAACAGAAACTATGGCTACACCTTC.